This T cell receptor (beta chain) stems from a study of blood T cell repertoires in COVID-19. For the study at large: Samples taken during acute and convalescent COVID-19 were collected in the United States, Italy and Spain. The cDNA or gDNA used as material had been derived from T cells, B-cell-depleted T cells, or PBMCs.

The CDR3 loop spans 15 amino acids. Trimming left V 1 base short and J 3 bases short, with 13 bases between. The germline CDR1 and CDR2 sequences are SGDLS and YYNGEE. Only in-frame clones appear in the TCRdb table, and some are missing; sequencing was by immunoSEQ multiplex PCR. Found here are roughly 100,000 clones, under 80% of them singletons; the top ten hold approximately 19%. The sequence was collected from a woman between 65 and 79 years old with acute or convalescent COVID-19. Specimen: peripheral blood. The V gene is TRBV9, the J gene TRBJ1-1; the D gene is possibly TRBD1 (6 bases). In nucleotides, the CDR3 is TGTGCCAGCAGCGTACAGGCAGGGGCCTACACTGAAGCTTTCTTT. Translation: CASSVQAGAYTEAFF.